This T cell receptor (beta chain) was observed in a study of T cell changes during pregnancy in multiple sclerosis. Method: immunoSEQ multiplex PCR; TCRdb's copy keeps in-frame clones and lacks some. The sample carries roughly 67,000 clones, 80% to 95% recorded once. Germline CDR1 is LNHDA and CDR2 is SQIVND (reference sequence). V lost 7 bases to trimming and J lost 2 bases, with 11 bases between them. The length of the CDR3 is 13 residues. The receptor's source is a female donor with multiple sclerosis, enrolled in a pregnancy study. The input for sequencing was peripheral blood, taken in the second trimester of pregnancy. J is TRBJ1-2 and V is TRBV19; D uncertain. The CDR3 region has the DNA TGTGCCAGTATGGCGGCCCAAAACTATGGCTACACCTTC. It translates to CASMAAQNYGYTF.